Presented here are 3 T cell receptor beta chains from one specimen sequenced in a study of T-cell reconstitution after alpha-beta-depleted transplantation in children. Preparing the TCRbeta library involved the use of unique molecular identifiers. A single record per CDR3 protein comes from TCRdb applying MiXCR to the PCR reads. The data contain approximately 400,000 distinct CDR3 sequences, roughly 10% of them seen just once; the ten biggest clones take up roughly 5%. This sample comprised PBMCs from the stem cell graft donor, obtained from the stem cell graft. The receptors originated from a human donor who donated a stem cell graft to a child with acute myeloid leukemia.

This chain uses TRBV12-3 or TRBV12-4 with TRBJ2-3; D might be TRBD2 (5 bases). This CDR3 is 14 amino acids long. The V end lost 4 bases, the J end lost 5 bases, and 13 bases lay between the germline ends. The CDR3: CASSSEGFIDTQYF. CDR3 nucleotides: TGTGCCAGCAGTTCCGAGGGATTCATAGATACGCAGTATTTT.

This clonotype was counted many times. The chain recombines TRBV30 with TRBJ2-4; D perhaps matches TRBD1 (5 bases). The CDR3 spans 12 residues. Trimming shortened V by 5 bases and J by 6 bases, and 11 bases separated the two germline ends. Germline CDR1 GTSNPN, CDR2 SVGIG (reference sequence). The CDR3, as DNA: TGTGCCTGGGACAGAGAAAGAAACATTCAGTACTTC. It yields the protein CAWDRERNIQYF.

The V and J genes are TRBV5-1 and TRBJ2-5, with 9 bases matching TRBD1. The CDR3 has 17 residues. The V and J ends lost 4 bases and 1 base, in that order; junction bases with no gene match: 11. Germline CDR1 is SGHRS and CDR2 is YFSETQ. The CDR3 reads CASSTNPGQGFQETQYF. DNA of the CDR3: TGCGCCAGCAGCACCAACCCGGGACAGGGATTCCAAGAGACCCAGTACTTC.